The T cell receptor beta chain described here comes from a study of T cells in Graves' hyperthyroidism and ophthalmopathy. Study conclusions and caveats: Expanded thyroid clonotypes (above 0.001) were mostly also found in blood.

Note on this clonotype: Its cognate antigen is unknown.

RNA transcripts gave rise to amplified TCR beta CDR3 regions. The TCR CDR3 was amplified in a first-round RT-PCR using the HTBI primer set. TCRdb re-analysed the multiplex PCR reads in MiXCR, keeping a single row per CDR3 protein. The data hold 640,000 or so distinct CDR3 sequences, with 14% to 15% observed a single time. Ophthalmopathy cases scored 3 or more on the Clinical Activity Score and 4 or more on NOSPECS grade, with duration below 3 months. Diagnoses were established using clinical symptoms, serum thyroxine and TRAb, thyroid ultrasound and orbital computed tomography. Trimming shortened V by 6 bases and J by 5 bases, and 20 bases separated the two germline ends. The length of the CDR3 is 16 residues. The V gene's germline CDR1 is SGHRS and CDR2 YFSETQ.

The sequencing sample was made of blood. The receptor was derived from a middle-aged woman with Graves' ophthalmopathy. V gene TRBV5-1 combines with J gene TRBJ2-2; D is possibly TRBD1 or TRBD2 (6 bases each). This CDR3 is CASTPDRGDRTGELFF. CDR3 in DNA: TGCGCCAGCACTCCGGATAGGGGGGACCGGACCGGGGAGCTGTTTTTT.